This T cell receptor (beta chain) derives from a study of a mutant IDH1 vaccine in newly diagnosed glioma. This CDR3 comprises 13 residues. Germline V gene lookup returns CDR1 LGHNT and CDR2 FRNRAP. V lost 6 bases, J lost 5 bases, and 13 bases lay in between. Profiling relied on immunoSEQ multiplex PCR, and the TCRdb table lists in-frame clones only, not all of them. Among around 40,000 clones, roughly 80% were seen once, and the ten largest hold roughly 20%. As for this clone: What it recognizes is unknown.

Findings and limits, study-wide: The vaccine induced immune responses, and these occurred in about 95% of patients.

Indicated time point: week 47, end of study. The content of each vaccine dose was 300 ug of mutant IDH1 20-mer peptide, and topical imiquimod accompanied it. Each of the donors came in with new WHO grade 3 or 4 astrocytomas that were IDH1-mutant and ATRX-lost. The material was PBMCs, obtained from a glioma patient whose treatment included an IDH1 peptide vaccine. The TCR sequence derives from a man aged 18 to 35 with glioma. Some clones in this sample may be carry-over from other donors' samples. V usage is TRBV12-5 and J usage is TRBJ1-1; the D is unclear. The CDR3 spells CASGWGLKTEAFF. In nucleotides, the CDR3 is TGTGCTAGTGGCTGGGGATTAAAAACTGAAGCTTTCTTT.